The clone carrying this T cell receptor (beta chain) came up many times. Its antigen is undetermined. The TCR beta CDR3 regions underwent amplification using RNA transcripts as the source. The HTBI set primed first-round TCR CDR3 RT-PCR. TCRdb independently ran MiXCR on the multiplex PCR reads; one entry per CDR3 protein. The table records 300,000 or so distinct CDR3 sequences, roughly 15% of them present only once. This specimen belongs to a study of T cells in Graves' hyperthyroidism and ophthalmopathy. Study in general: Peripheral blood was drawn at first diagnosis, prior to all treatment.

The CDR3 has 13 residues. Germline assignment: CDR1 MNHEY and CDR2 SVGEGT. Trimming took off 6 bases at V and 5 bases at J, with 14 bases between the two ends. Study results and caveats: A 13 V-J model separated ophthalmopathy from stable hyperthyroidism.

Clinical symptoms, serum thyroxine, TRAb, thyroid ultrasound and orbital computed tomography established diagnosis. Sequencing was done on a sample of blood. This sequence originates from a man in his thirties or forties with Graves' hyperthyroidism. V is TRBV6-2 or TRBV6-3 and J is TRBJ2-7; D tentatively fits TRBD1 or TRBD2 (5 bases each). The CDR3 DNA reads as TGTGCCAGCAGCCGGGACGGGTGGGACGAGCAGTACTTC. This codes for CASSRDGWDEQYF.